What follows are 28 T cell receptor beta chains derived from one specimen sequenced in a study of blood T cell repertoires in COVID-19. Profiling relied on immunoSEQ multiplex PCR, and the TCRdb table lists in-frame clones only, not all of them. This table holds 150,000 to 200,000 clones, roughly 87% found once. Sequencing was done on a sample of peripheral blood. These receptors originate from a man aged 60 to 75 with active or convalescent COVID-19.

The chain joins TRBV7-9 to TRBJ1-2; no clear D gene. CDR1 is SEHNR, CDR2 FQNEAQ, per germline (reference sequence). The CDR3 totals 13 residues. V was trimmed by 5 bases and J by 3 bases, leaving 10 bases between them. The chain's CDR3 is CASSPREYYGYTF. The CDR3 region has the DNA TGTGCCAGCAGCCCCCGGGAGTACTATGGCTACACCTTC.

In this sample, this clone turned up a few times. The V gene is TRBV4-1, the J gene TRBJ2-3; TRBD1 might be the D (6 bases). This CDR3 has 14 residues. Trimming shortened V by 8 bases and J by 3 bases, and 15 bases separated the two germline ends. Germline values: CDR1 MGHRA, CDR2 YSYEKL. CDR3 sequence: CASQETGTTDTQYF. DNA for the CDR3: TGCGCCAGCCAAGAGACAGGCACAACAGATACGCAGTATTTT.

The J gene is TRBJ2-7, the V gene TRBV5-1; TRBD1 aligns across 7 bases. The length of the CDR3 is 14 residues. Germline V gives CDR1 SGHRS, CDR2 YFSETQ. V lost 3 bases to trimming and J lost 3 bases; unmatched junction nucleotides: 6. This CDR3 is CASSSYDRDYEQYF. The CDR3 DNA is TGCGCCAGCAGCTCCTATGACAGGGACTACGAGCAGTACTTC.

This sequence joins TRBV7-9 and TRBJ2-1; 11 bases map to TRBD2. The V segment lost 5 bases and the J segment 5 bases; nucleotides outside the gene matches: 5. The CDR3 loop spans 15 amino acids. Looked up from germline, CDR1 is SEHNR and CDR2 is FQNEAQ (reference sequence). The CDR3 loop is CASSTGTSGNNEQFF. CDR3 coding DNA: TGTGCCAGCAGCACCGGGACTAGCGGCAACAATGAGCAGTTCTTC.

The V and J genes are TRBV13 and TRBJ1-1, with D possibly matching TRBD1 (6 bases). Germline-derived CDR1 and CDR2 are PRHDT and FYEKMQ (reference sequence). This CDR3 comprises 14 residues. Deletions cut 1 base from V and 3 bases from J, with 9 bases between. CDR3 DNA: TGTGCCAGCAGCTTAGAAGGGGGAGACACTGAAGCTTTCTTT. This translates into CASSLEGGDTEAFF. Full variable domain (missing parts from reference TRBV13 and TRBJ1-1): AAGVIQSPRHLIKEKRETATLKCYPIPRHDTVYWYQQGPGQDPQFLISFYEKMQSDKGSIPDRFSAQQFSDYHSELNMSSLELGDSALYFCASSLEGGDTEAFFGQGTRLTVV.

The V call is TRBV7-9, the J call TRBJ1-3, with D hard to call. The CDR3 covers 16 residues. Trimming removed 5 bases at V and 0 bases at J, with 14 bases between. The germline V gene has CDR1 SEHNR and CDR2 FQNEAQ (reference sequence). The CDR3 reads CASSLLGGFSGNTIYF. CDR3 nucleotides: TGTGCCAGCAGCCTCCTAGGCGGGTTCTCTGGAAACACCATATATTTT.

A word on this clone: At the DNA level, this CDR3 is encoded by other sequences in the same sample as well. The genes are TRBV19 and TRBJ1-1; 8 bases line up with TRBD1. Germline CDR1 reads LNHDA; CDR2 reads SQIVND (reference sequence). This CDR3 has 14 amino acids. Trimming removed 3 bases from V and 1 base from J; junction bases left unmatched: 1. This chain's CDR3 is CASSIGTGNTEAFF. Here the CDR3 DNA reads TGTGCCAGTAGTATCGGGACAGGGAACACTGAAGCTTTCTTT.

This clone was picked up one time. J is TRBJ1-2 and V is TRBV5-1, with 7 bases that match TRBD1. Germline V gene data show CDR1 as SGHRS and CDR2 as YFSETQ. The CDR3 consists of 15 residues. The V gene end was trimmed by 0 bases and the J gene end by 5 bases; junction bases not matched to a gene: 7. The CDR3 reads CASSLGSRQGYGYTF. In DNA form, the CDR3 reads TGCGCCAGCAGCTTGGGTTCGCGACAGGGATATGGCTACACCTTC.

This clone was recorded many times. The chain joins TRBV7-2 to TRBJ1-2; D gene uncertain. The germline V and J ends were trimmed by 1 base and 2 bases, with 14 bases remaining between them. The CDR3 totals 16 residues. Germline V CDR1 and CDR2: SGHTA, FQGNSA. The CDR3 nucleotides are TGTGCCAGCAGCTTAGGGGCTTTTACAGAAAACTATGGCTACACCTTC. Translating it yields CASSLGAFTENYGYTF. Combining the CDR3 with reference TRBV7-2 and TRBJ1-2 gives the whole variable domain GAGVSQSPSNKVTEKGKDVELRCDPISGHTALYWYRQSLGQGLEFLIYFQGNSAPDKSGLPSDRFSAERTGGSVSTLTIQRTQQEDSAVYLCASSLGAFTENYGYTFGSGTRLTVV.

The genes are TRBV9 and TRBJ2-5; no definite D call. Germline loops: CDR1 SGDLS, CDR2 YYNGEE. The V end was cut by 3 bases, the J end by 1 base, with 7 bases between. This CDR3 has 13 amino acids. DNA for the CDR3: TGTGCCAGCAGCGCTCCTTCCCAAGAGACCCAGTACTTC. Its protein is CASSAPSQETQYF.

V gene TRBV19 combines with J gene TRBJ2-1, with 8 bases matching TRBD2. Looked up from germline, CDR1 is LNHDA and CDR2 is SQIVND (reference sequence). The CDR3 consists of 16 residues. Trimming cost V 5 bases and J 0 bases; bases outside gene matches: 6. The CDR3 spells CASSSPGGSSYNEQFF. DNA of the CDR3: TGTGCCAGTAGTTCGCCGGGGGGGAGCTCCTACAATGAGCAGTTCTTC.

The chain recombines TRBV5-3 with TRBJ2-6, with TRBD1 matching over 12 bases. TRBV5-3 is treated as an ORF (open reading frame) with a function not yet certain. V dropped 0 bases and J dropped 3; count of bases not matched to a gene: 13. This CDR3 has 21 amino acids. The CDR3 here is CARSLVKGAGQGASGANVLTF. CDR3 nucleotides: TGTGCCAGAAGCTTGGTTAAGGGAGCGGGACAGGGGGCAAGTGGGGCCAACGTCCTGACTTTC.

CDR3 sequence: CASSLVAASGSYEQYF. CDR3 coding DNA: TGTGCCAGCAGCTTAGTAGCGGCTAGCGGCTCCTACGAGCAGTACTTC. V is TRBV11-2 and J is TRBJ2-7; 7 nucleotides agree with TRBD2. The CDR3 loop spans 16 amino acids. V gave up 1 base and J gave up 0 bases; unmatched junction bases: 6. The germline CDR1 and CDR2 sequences are SGHAT and FQNNGV.

The gene calls are TRBV18 and TRBJ2-1, with D perhaps matching TRBD1 (6 bases). The CDR3 totals 13 residues. V was cut by 6 bases and J by 7 bases, with 13 bases left in between. Germline CDR1 is KGHSH and CDR2 is LQKENI. The CDR3 nucleotides are TGTGCCAGCTCCCGAGGACAGAAAAATGAGCAGTTCTTC. Residues: CASSRGQKNEQFF.

V gene TRBV7-9 combines with J gene TRBJ2-3; tentative D call: TRBD1 (6 bases). Trimming stripped 5 bases from V and 3 bases from J, with 9 bases between. The CDR3 is 13 amino acids. Per germline, CDR1 SEHNR and CDR2 FQNEAQ (reference sequence). CDR3 in amino acids: CASSRTVTDTQYF. The CDR3 DNA reads TGTGCCAGCAGCCGGACAGTTACAGATACGCAGTATTTT.

The CDR3 reads CASSPKEDEQFF. The CDR3 nucleotides read TGCGCCAGCAGCCCAAAAGAGGATGAGCAGTTCTTC. The rearrangement links TRBV5-1 to TRBJ2-1, with D unclear. CDR1 and CDR2 (germline): SGHRS, YFSETQ. CDR3 size: 12 residues. Trimming removed 4 bases at V and 8 bases at J, with 10 bases between.

The chain joins TRBV29-1 to TRBJ1-2; tentatively, D is TRBD1 (5 bases). The CDR3 has 13 residues. V was cut by 5 bases and J by 8 bases, with 18 bases left in between. Germline loops: CDR1 SQVTM, CDR2 ANQGSEA. The chain's CDR3 is CSVLAPGGVGYTF. CDR3 coding DNA: TGCAGCGTTCTTGCCCCTGGAGGGGTCGGCTACACCTTC.

This clone was detected only once. V and J are TRBV7-3 and TRBJ2-1; 9 nucleotides line up with TRBD2. The J segment lost 0 bases and the V segment lost 5 bases, leaving 2 bases of the junction unmatched. This CDR3 is 15 amino acids long. Germline-derived CDR1 and CDR2 are SGHTA and FQGTGA. The DNA of the CDR3 is TGTGCCAGCAGCATTAGCGGGGGCTCCTACAATGAGCAGTTCTTC. Amino acid sequence: CASSISGGSYNEQFF. The full variable domain, in which reference TRBV7-3 and TRBJ2-1 provide the parts outside the CDR3, is GAGVSQTPSNKVTEKGKYVELRCDPISGHTALYWYRQSLGQGPEFLIYFQGTGAADDSGLPNDRFFAVRPEGSVSTLKIQRTERGDSAVYLCASSISGGSYNEQFFGPGTRLTVL.

The chain couples TRBV7-9 to TRBJ1-5; the D gene is possibly TRBD1 (6 bases). The CDR3 is 15 residues long. In germline, CDR1 is SEHNR, CDR2 FQNEAQ (reference sequence). V lost 4 bases and J lost 3, with 13 bases in between. CDR3 loop: CASSSTRGSNQPQHF. The CDR3 DNA follows: TGTGCCAGCAGCTCTACCAGGGGTTCCAATCAGCCCCAGCATTTT.

The chain couples TRBV5-4 to TRBJ2-5, with TRBD2 matching over 8 bases. The CDR3 sequence is 16 residues long. Trimming at V came to 0 bases and at J to 4 bases, leaving 8 bases not matched to a gene. Germline values: CDR1 SGHNT, CDR2 YYREEE (reference sequence). The CDR3 DNA reads as TGTGCCAGCAGCTTGGCCGGGGGGGACGGACCAGAGACCCAGTACTTC. This encodes CASSLAGGDGPETQYF.

This chain joins TRBV5-1 and TRBJ2-7; maybe TRBD1 (5 bases). The CDR3 sequence is 15 residues long. CDR1 is SGHRS and CDR2 is YFSETQ in the germline V gene. V was trimmed by 2 bases and J by 1 base, leaving 13 bases between them. This CDR3 is CASSFSPTESYEQYF. The CDR3 DNA follows: TGCGCCAGCAGCTTTTCACCGACAGAATCCTACGAGCAGTACTTC. Full variable domain (missing parts from reference TRBV5-1 and TRBJ2-7): KAGVTQTPRYLIKTRGQQVTLSCSPISGHRSVSWYQQTPGQGLQFLFEYFSETQRNKGNFPGRFSGRQFSNSRSEMNVSTLELGDSALYLCASSFSPTESYEQYFGPGTRLTVT.

CDR3 sequence: CASSSFSYEQYF. DNA for the CDR3: TGTGCCAGCTCCTCGTTCTCCTACGAGCAGTACTTC. The chain links TRBV2 to TRBJ2-7; D call uncertain. This CDR3 contains 12 residues. The germline CDR1 and CDR2 sequences are SNHLY and FYNNEI. Trimming removed 8 bases at V and 0 bases at J, with 8 bases between.

This clone appeared a few times. The rearrangement links TRBV20-1 to TRBJ1-5, with 9 bases fitting TRBD1. The length of the CDR3 is 15 residues. V shed 3 bases and J 5 bases; nucleotides not matched to a gene: 8. Germline CDR1 reads DFQATT; CDR2 reads SNEGSKA (reference sequence). CDR3 nucleotides: TGCAGTGCTAGTGCGGACAGGGGTCTAGATCAGCCCCAGCATTTT. Amino acid sequence: CSASADRGLDQPQHF.

The CDR3 is CASSLNWGNTEAFF. The CDR3 region has the DNA TGTGCCAGCAGCTTGAATTGGGGCAACACTGAAGCTTTCTTT. The rearrangement links TRBV5-5 to TRBJ1-1, with a possible D match to TRBD1 (5 bases). V was pared by 1 base and J by 2 bases, with 9 bases between. The CDR3 covers 14 residues. Per germline, CDR1 SGHKS and CDR2 YYEKEE (reference sequence).

This clone occurred a few times. CDR3 amino acids: CASRLISGGASKTQYF. CDR3 DNA sequence: TGTGCCAGCAGACTCATCAGCGGGGGGGCATCAAAGACCCAGTACTTC. This chain connects TRBV2 to TRBJ2-5, with TRBD2 identical over 10 bases. The ends lost 6 bases at V and 6 bases at J; junction bases unmatched: 13. The CDR3 runs to 16 residues. Germline loops: CDR1 SNHLY, CDR2 FYNNEI.

The V gene is TRBV28, the J gene TRBJ1-5; TRBD1 is a possible D gene (5 bases). Trimming took 8 bases from V and 6 from J, leaving 11 bases between them. There are 12 residues in the CDR3. CDR1 is MDHEN and CDR2 is SYDVKM in the germline V gene. CDR3 region: CASLEGVQPQHF. The CDR3 region has the DNA TGTGCCAGCCTTGAAGGGGTTCAGCCCCAGCATTTT.

The J gene is TRBJ1-1, the V gene TRBV9; D remains unclear. This CDR3 contains 13 residues. Trimming cost V 4 bases and J 2 bases, with 9 bases left between them. CDR1 SGDLS and CDR2 YYNGEE come from the germline V gene. The CDR3 nucleotides are TGTGCCAGCAGCTCGGGTCTTAACACTGAAGCTTTCTTT. It yields the protein CASSSGLNTEAFF.

The chain links TRBV9 to TRBJ1-5; 8 nucleotides line up with TRBD1. This CDR3 region has 16 residues. The V gene end was trimmed by 3 bases and the J gene end by 7 bases; junction bases not matched to a gene: 12. Germline values: CDR1 SGDLS, CDR2 YYNGEE. CDR3 bases: TGTGCCAGCAGCGAAGGGGGACAGGTCGTTGGACAGCCCCAGCATTTT. Encoded protein: CASSEGGQVVGQPQHF.